The 27 T cell receptor beta chains below come from one sample, sequenced in a study of immune evolution from preneoplasia to lung adenocarcinoma (dated by TCRdb to 2020 to 2022). The library relied on the immunoSEQ multiplex PCR assay. The table comes from immuneACCESS by way of TCRdb, which keeps in-frame sequences with V and J called. Part of the clones is missing from these tables; in studies checked, under half for an unresolved V gene and the rest for unknown reasons. For this sample the table gives a few thousand clones, of which around 74% were detected only once. The top ten clones comprise less than 35% of the sample. The sequenced sample consisted of FFPE invasive lung adenocarcinoma tissue. Taken with the paper, the label for cell subset or site translates to: frankly invasive lung adenocarcinoma (ADC). The receptors here all came from a person aged 35 to 59 with lung adenocarcinoma. Some clones in this sample may be carry-over from other donors' samples.

This clone turned up a few times. This chain joins TRBV10-1 and TRBJ2-1, with 8 bases fitting TRBD2. Trimming at V came to 10 bases and at J to 8 bases, leaving 19 bases not matched to a gene. Germline V CDR1 and CDR2: WNHNN, SYGVQD (reference sequence). This CDR3 region has 16 residues. CDR3 sequence reads: CANSGAGLESFDEQFF. CDR3 coding DNA: TGCGCCAACTCTGGAGCGGGACTAGAATCATTCGATGAGCAGTTCTTC.

The genes are TRBV7-8 and TRBJ2-7; 7 nucleotides align to TRBD1. V lost 5 bases and J lost 0; bases outside the gene matches: 4. CDR1 SGHVS and CDR2 FQNEAQ come from the germline V gene. This CDR3 comprises 14 residues. As DNA, the CDR3 is TGTGCCAGCAGCCCCCGGGACAGCTCCTACGAGCAGTACTTC. Protein: CASSPRDSSYEQYF. Full variable domain (missing parts from reference TRBV7-8 and TRBJ2-7): GAGVSQSPRYKVAKRGQDVALRCDPISGHVSLFWYQQALGQGPEFLTYFQNEAQLDKSGLPSDRFFAERPEGSVSTLKIQRTQQEDSAVYLCASSPRDSSYEQYFGPGTRLTVT.

The chain recombines TRBV29-1 with TRBJ1-2; a weak D match, TRBD1 (5 bases). With 4 bases removed from V and 6 bases from J, the gap between germline ends came to 9 bases. Germline CDR1 is SQVTM and CDR2 is ANQGSEA. This CDR3 is 11 amino acids long. The CDR3 DNA follows: TGCAGCGTTGCCCAGGGAAATGGCTACACCTTC. This translates into CSVAQGNGYTF.

The J gene is TRBJ2-6, the V gene TRBV25-1; D is unresolved. Germline-derived CDR1 and CDR2 are MGHDK and SYGVNS. The CDR3 has 13 amino acids. Trimming shortened V by 10 bases and J by 0 bases, and 7 bases separated the two germline ends. CDR3 sequence: CANSRSGANVLTF. CDR3 nucleotide sequence: TGTGCCAACAGCCGCTCTGGGGCCAACGTCCTGACTTTC.

The rearrangement uses TRBV20-1 and TRBJ2-7; D is uncertain. CDR3 length: 11 amino acids. Trimming left V 0 bases short and J 3 bases short, with 3 bases between. The germline V gene has CDR1 DFQATT and CDR2 SNEGSKA (reference sequence). The CDR3 nucleotides read TGCAGTGCTAGAGACAACTACGAGCAGTACTTC. Translating gives CSARDNYEQYF.

This clone was observed a single time. J is TRBJ2-2 and V is TRBV5-6; 7 bases match TRBD2. J lost 5 bases, V lost 4 bases, and 11 bases had no gene match. Germline V CDR1 and CDR2: SGHDT, YYEEEE. This CDR3 is built from 16 residues. The CDR3 coding sequence is TGTGCCAGCAGCAGAGGACTAGTGGGATTAACCGGGGAGCTGTTTTTT. Amino acid sequence: CASSRGLVGLTGELFF.

This clone was picked up a small number of times. The CDR3 sequence: CASSRGTSGSYEQYF. In DNA form, the CDR3 reads TGCGCCAGCAGCCGAGGGACTAGCGGATCCTACGAGCAGTACTTC. The chain joins TRBV4-3 to TRBJ2-7, with 11 bases aligning to TRBD2. The CDR3 runs 15 residues. With V trimmed by 4 bases and J by 1 base, 3 bases remained unmatched. Germline V gives CDR1 LGHNA, CDR2 YSLEER.

The gene calls are TRBV5-4 and TRBJ1-3; D is uncertain. This CDR3 spans 15 amino acids. From germline, CDR1 is SGHNT and CDR2 YYREEE (reference sequence). The ends were cut back, 2 bases at V and 0 bases at J, with 9 bases in the middle. CDR3 protein: CASSFSGPSGNTIYF. DNA of the CDR3: TGTGCCAGCAGCTTTTCAGGACCCTCTGGAAACACCATATATTTT.

This chain joins TRBV6-5 and TRBJ2-2; D remains ambiguous. Trimming took 2 bases from V and 6 from J, leaving 13 bases between them. This CDR3 contains 15 residues. Per the germline V gene, CDR1 is MNHEY and CDR2 is SVGAGI. Written as DNA, the CDR3 is TGTGCCAGCAGTTACAGGAGTAGTGGGGCCGGGGAGCTGTTTTTT. Translating it yields CASSYRSSGAGELFF.

V gene TRBV7-9 combines with J gene TRBJ2-7; D is ambiguous. CDR3 length equals 15 residues. Trimming left V 2 bases short and J 2 bases short, with 13 bases between. Germline V gives CDR1 SEHNR, CDR2 FQNEAQ (reference sequence). The CDR3 DNA follows: TGTGCCAGCAGCTTATGGGATTTACGGCCCTACGAGCAGTACTTC. This sequence encodes CASSLWDLRPYEQYF.

The J gene is TRBJ2-7, the V gene TRBV5-1; 9 bases align to TRBD1. CDR1 and CDR2 (germline): SGHRS, YFSETQ. V dropped 1 base and J dropped 2; count of bases not matched to a gene: 7. The CDR3 covers 16 residues. As DNA, the CDR3 is TGCGCCAGCAGCTTGATGGTGACAGGGGGAACCTACGAGCAGTACTTC. It specifies CASSLMVTGGTYEQYF. Looking up the rest from reference TRBV5-1 and TRBJ2-7 gives the full variable domain: KAGVTQTPRYLIKTRGQQVTLSCSPISGHRSVSWYQQTPGQGLQFLFEYFSETQRNKGNFPGRFSGRQFSNSRSEMNVSTLELGDSALYLCASSLMVTGGTYEQYFGPGTRLTVT.

This chain uses TRBV14 with TRBJ2-1; maybe TRBD2 (5 bases). Germline CDR1 and CDR2: SGHDN and FVKESK. The V end was cut by 5 bases, the J end by 5 bases, with 19 bases between. CDR3 length equals 16 residues. The CDR3 sequence is CASSVIAGKLNNEQFF. CDR3 in DNA: TGTGCCAGCAGCGTTATTGCCGGGAAGCTAAACAATGAGCAGTTCTTC.

The chain couples TRBV6-1 to TRBJ2-2, with D perhaps matching TRBD1 (6 bases). Germline CDR1 MNHNS, CDR2 SASEGT. CDR3 length: 15 amino acids. Trimming shortened V by 2 bases and J by 3 bases, and 10 bases separated the two germline ends. The CDR3 DNA reads as TGTGCCAGCAGTGAATCAGGGGACCACACCGGGGAGCTGTTTTTT. Translating it yields CASSESGDHTGELFF.

The chain joins TRBV5-1 to TRBJ2-1; tentatively, D is TRBD2 (6 bases). The CDR3 is 16 residues long. V was trimmed by 4 bases and J by 10 bases, leaving 24 bases between them. The germline V gene encodes CDR1 SGHRS and CDR2 YFSETQ. The CDR3 loop reads CASSPGVRVLATEQFF. The CDR3, as DNA: TGCGCCAGCAGCCCGGGGGTCCGGGTACTAGCCACCGAGCAGTTCTTC.

The chain has TRBV6-5 and TRBJ2-6, with D uncertain. CDR3 length equals 12 residues. The germline V gene encodes CDR1 MNHEY and CDR2 SVGAGI. Deletions cut 4 bases from V and 3 bases from J, with 1 base between. The CDR3 DNA follows: TGTGCCAGCAGTTTTGGGGCCAACGTCCTGACTTTC. Its protein is CASSFGANVLTF.

This clone was seen only a few times. The chain links TRBV7-8 to TRBJ2-5; D gene uncertain. V lost 1 base and J lost 1, with 4 bases in between. The CDR3 extends over 13 amino acids. Germline-derived CDR1 and CDR2 are SGHVS and FQNEAQ. The CDR3 sequence: CASSLGIQETQYF. CDR3 in DNA: TGTGCCAGCAGCTTAGGGATCCAAGAGACCCAGTACTTC.

V is TRBV2 and J is TRBJ2-3, with D uncertain. This CDR3 is built from 15 residues. V was trimmed by 1 base and J by 6 bases, leaving 14 bases between them. Germline CDR1 SNHLY, CDR2 FYNNEI. The CDR3 loop reads CASSEGSRAADTQYF. CDR3 DNA sequence: TGTGCCAGCAGTGAAGGCTCACGCGCTGCGGATACGCAGTATTTT.

The V gene is TRBV11-2, the J gene TRBJ2-7; tentatively, D is TRBD1 or TRBD2 (5 bases each). The CDR3 totals 13 residues. V lost 2 bases and J 12 bases, leaving 17 bases between the germline ends. The germline gives CDR1 SGHAT, CDR2 FQNNGV. CDR3 nucleotides: TGTGCCAGCAGCTTACAGTACGAGGGGCGCACGTACTTC. Its protein is CASSLQYEGRTYF. Looking up the rest from reference TRBV11-2 and TRBJ2-7 gives the full variable domain: EAGVAQSPRYKIIEKRQSVAFWCNPISGHATLYWYQQILGQGPKLLIQFQNNGVVDDSQLPKDRFSAERLKGVDSTLKIQPAKLEDSAVYLCASSLQYEGRTYFGPGTRLTVT.

This clone was observed a handful of times. In DNA, the CDR3 is TGTGCCAGCAGCCCGGCCGGTCAAGCTTACTACGAGCAGTACTTC. Translation gives CASSPAGQAYYEQYF. This sequence joins TRBV9 and TRBJ2-7; D ambiguous. The germline V and J ends were trimmed by 4 bases and 3 bases, with 17 bases remaining between them. This CDR3 spans 15 amino acids. Germline CDR1 and CDR2: SGDLS and YYNGEE.

This clone was observed a few times. The V call is TRBV4-1, the J call TRBJ1-5, with D possibly matching TRBD1 (5 bases). CDR1 and CDR2 from the germline V gene are MGHRA and YSYEKL. This CDR3 is built from 16 residues. V was pared by 4 bases and J by 9 bases, with 22 bases between. The CDR3 DNA is TGCGCCAGCAGCCCTCAGGGTACCACTCCTCTTCGGCCCCAGCATTTT. Protein sequence: CASSPQGTTPLRPQHF.

Comment on this clone: The same CDR3 can be traced to other DNA sequences in this sample. The rearrangement links TRBV30 to TRBJ2-7; D perhaps matches TRBD1 (6 bases). CDR1 GTSNPN and CDR2 SVGIG come from the germline V gene (reference sequence). The CDR3 length is 13 residues. V gave up 3 bases and J gave up 4 bases, with 13 bases separating them. Here the CDR3 reads CAWSGDRGYEQYF. The DNA for the CDR3 is TGTGCCTGGAGCGGCGATAGGGGGTACGAGCAGTACTTC.

The CDR3: CAGRKGAVNEQFF. The CDR3 nucleotides read TGTGCCGGACGGAAGGGGGCGGTCAATGAGCAGTTCTTC. The chain recombines TRBV30 with TRBJ2-1; 7 bases match TRBD1. J lost 6 bases, V lost 8 bases, and 10 bases had no gene match. Germline V lookup: CDR1 GTSNPN, CDR2 SVGIG (reference sequence). The CDR3 is 13 amino acids.

The rearrangement uses TRBV5-1 and TRBJ2-3, with D perhaps TRBD1 or TRBD2 (5 bases each). Deletions cut 5 bases from V and 2 bases from J, with 18 bases between. The germline V gene has CDR1 SGHRS and CDR2 YFSETQ. The CDR3 contains 16 residues. CDR3 sequence reads: CASRGRAAGITDTQYF. The CDR3 DNA is TGCGCCAGCAGGGGGCGGGCGGCAGGGATCACAGATACGCAGTATTTT.

J is TRBJ2-5 and V is TRBV27, with no clear D. The CDR3 has 11 residues. CDR1 and CDR2 from the germline V gene are MNHEY and SMNVEV (reference sequence). Trimming left V 6 bases short and J 5 bases short, with 7 bases between. The CDR3 loop is CASSVGETQYF. The CDR3 DNA follows: TGTGCCAGCAGCGTGGGGGAGACCCAGTACTTC.

V usage is TRBV29-1 and J usage is TRBJ2-5; 7 nucleotides agree with TRBD1. Trimming at V came to 6 bases and at J to 1 base, leaving 11 bases not matched to a gene. The CDR3 runs to 15 residues. Germline assignment: CDR1 SQVTM and CDR2 ANQGSEA. The CDR3 DNA reads TGCAGCGTCTCCAGACAGGGAAAAGCCCAAGAGACCCAGTACTTC. This encodes CSVSRQGKAQETQYF. Full variable domain (remainder filled in from reference TRBV29-1 and TRBJ2-5): SAVISQKPSRDICQRGTSLTIQCQVDSQVTMMFWYRQQPGQSLTLIATANQGSEATYESGFVIDKFPISRPNLTFSTLTVSNMSPEDSSIYLCSVSRQGKAQETQYFGPGTRLLVL.

This clone occurred once. The rearrangement uses TRBV5-1 and TRBJ1-1, with D maybe TRBD1 (5 bases). From germline, CDR1 is SGHRS and CDR2 YFSETQ. The ends were cut back, 1 base at V and 5 bases at J, with 12 bases in the middle. The CDR3 is 14 amino acids. The CDR3 DNA follows: TGCGCCAGCAGCTTGTCCGAGGGGAAGACTGAAGCTTTCTTT. This encodes CASSLSEGKTEAFF.

This chain connects TRBV30 to TRBJ1-1, with D uncertain. This CDR3 comprises 17 residues. CDR1 GTSNPN and CDR2 SVGIG come from the germline V gene (reference sequence). Trimming took 3 bases from V and 1 from J, leaving 21 bases between them. In DNA, the CDR3 is TGTGCCTGGAGCCCAAGAAATTTCGGACGGAAGAACACTGAAGCTTTCTTT. It yields the protein CAWSPRNFGRKNTEAFF.